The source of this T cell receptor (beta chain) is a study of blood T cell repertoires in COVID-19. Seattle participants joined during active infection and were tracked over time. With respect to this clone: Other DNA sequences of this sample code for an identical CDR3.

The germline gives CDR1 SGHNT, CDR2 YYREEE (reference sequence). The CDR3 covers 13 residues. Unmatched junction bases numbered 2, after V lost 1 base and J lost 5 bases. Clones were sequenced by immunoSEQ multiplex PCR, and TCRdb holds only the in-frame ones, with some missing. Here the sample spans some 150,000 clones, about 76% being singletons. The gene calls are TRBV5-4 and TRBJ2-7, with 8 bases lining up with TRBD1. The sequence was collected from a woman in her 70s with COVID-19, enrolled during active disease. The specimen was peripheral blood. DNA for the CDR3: TGTGCCAGCAGCTTGACAGGGGGTAACGAGCAGTACTTC. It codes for CASSLTGGNEQYF.